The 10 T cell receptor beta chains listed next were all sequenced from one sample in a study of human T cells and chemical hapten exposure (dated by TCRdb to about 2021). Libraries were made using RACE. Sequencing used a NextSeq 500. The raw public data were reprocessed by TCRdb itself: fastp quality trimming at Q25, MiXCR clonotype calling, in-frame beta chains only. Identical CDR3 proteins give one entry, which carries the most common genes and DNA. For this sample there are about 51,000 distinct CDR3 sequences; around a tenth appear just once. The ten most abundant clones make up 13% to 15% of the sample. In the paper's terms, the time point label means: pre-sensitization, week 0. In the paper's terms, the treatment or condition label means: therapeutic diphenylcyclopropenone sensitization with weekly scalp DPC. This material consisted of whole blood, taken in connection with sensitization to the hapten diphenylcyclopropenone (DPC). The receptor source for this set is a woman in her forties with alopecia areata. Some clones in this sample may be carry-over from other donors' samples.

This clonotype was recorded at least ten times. This CDR3 is CAIRTTGTSTDTQYF. DNA for the CDR3: TGTGCCATCAGGACGACAGGGACCAGCACAGATACGCAGTATTTT. J is TRBJ2-3 and V is TRBV10-3; 7 positions match TRBD1. The CDR3 is 15 amino acids. The J segment lost 0 bases and the V segment lost 6 bases, leaving 6 bases of the junction unmatched. CDR1 is ENHRY and CDR2 is SYGVKD in the germline V gene.

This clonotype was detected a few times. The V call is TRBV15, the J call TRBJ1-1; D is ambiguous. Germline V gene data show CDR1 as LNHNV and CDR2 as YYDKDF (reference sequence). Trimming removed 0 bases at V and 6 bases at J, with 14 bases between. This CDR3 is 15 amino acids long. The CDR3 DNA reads TGTGCCACCAGCAGAGACCGGGTCCCAAGCGCTGAAGCTTTCTTT. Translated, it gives CATSRDRVPSAEAFF.

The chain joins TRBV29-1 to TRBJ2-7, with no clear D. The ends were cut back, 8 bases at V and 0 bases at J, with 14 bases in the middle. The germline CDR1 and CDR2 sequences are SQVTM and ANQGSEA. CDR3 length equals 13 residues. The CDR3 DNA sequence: TGCAGCATTCGGCGAAGATACTCCTACGAGCAGTACTTC. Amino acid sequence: CSIRRRYSYEQYF.

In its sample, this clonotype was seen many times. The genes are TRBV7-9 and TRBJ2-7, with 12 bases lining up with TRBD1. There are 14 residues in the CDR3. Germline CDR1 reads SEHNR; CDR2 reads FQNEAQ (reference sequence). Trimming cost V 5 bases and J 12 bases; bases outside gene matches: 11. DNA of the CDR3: TGTGCCAGCAGCCAACCGGGACAGGGGGCGCGGTCGTACTTC. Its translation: CASSQPGQGARSYF.

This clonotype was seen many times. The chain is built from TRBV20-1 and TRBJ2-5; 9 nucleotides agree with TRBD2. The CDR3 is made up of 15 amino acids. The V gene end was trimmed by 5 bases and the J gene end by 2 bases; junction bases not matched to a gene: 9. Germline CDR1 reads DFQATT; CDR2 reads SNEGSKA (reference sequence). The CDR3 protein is CSAAQAGGPQETQYF. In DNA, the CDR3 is TGCAGTGCTGCCCAAGCGGGGGGCCCACAAGAGACCCAGTACTTC.

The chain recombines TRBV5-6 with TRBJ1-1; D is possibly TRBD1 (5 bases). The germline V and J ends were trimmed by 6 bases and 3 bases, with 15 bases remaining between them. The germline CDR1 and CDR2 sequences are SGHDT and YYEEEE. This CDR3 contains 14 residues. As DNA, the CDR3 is TGTGCCAGCACGTGGGCCCTAGGGGACACTGAAGCTTTCTTT. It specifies CASTWALGDTEAFF.

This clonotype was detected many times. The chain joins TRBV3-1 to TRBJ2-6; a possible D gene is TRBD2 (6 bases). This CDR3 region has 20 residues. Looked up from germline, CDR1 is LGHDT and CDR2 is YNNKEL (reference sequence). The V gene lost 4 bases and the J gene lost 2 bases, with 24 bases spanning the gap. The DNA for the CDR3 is TGTGCCAGCAGCCCCTCCCGGGGGTCTTCGGTTGGCCCTGGGGCCAACGTCCTGACTTTC. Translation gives CASSPSRGSSVGPGANVLTF.

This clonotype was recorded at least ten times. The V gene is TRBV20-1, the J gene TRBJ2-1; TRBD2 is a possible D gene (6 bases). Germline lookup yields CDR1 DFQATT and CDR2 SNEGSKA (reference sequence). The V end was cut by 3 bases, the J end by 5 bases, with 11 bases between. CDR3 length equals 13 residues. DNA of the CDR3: TGCAGTGCTAGGGATGGGACTCACAATGAGCAGTTCTTC. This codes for CSARDGTHNEQFF.

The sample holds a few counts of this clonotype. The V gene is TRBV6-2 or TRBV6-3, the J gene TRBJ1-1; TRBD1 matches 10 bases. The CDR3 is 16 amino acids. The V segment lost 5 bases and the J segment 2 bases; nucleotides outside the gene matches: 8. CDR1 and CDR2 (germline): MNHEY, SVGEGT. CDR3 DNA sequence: TGTGCCAGCAGTACCCGGACAGGGGGTTTAAACACTGAAGCTTTCTTT. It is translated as CASSTRTGGLNTEAFF.

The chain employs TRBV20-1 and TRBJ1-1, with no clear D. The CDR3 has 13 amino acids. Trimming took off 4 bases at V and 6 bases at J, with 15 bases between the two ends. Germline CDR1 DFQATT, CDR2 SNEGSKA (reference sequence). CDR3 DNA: TGCAGTGCTATTAAGACTTTTATGGCTGAAGCTTTCTTT. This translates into CSAIKTFMAEAFF.